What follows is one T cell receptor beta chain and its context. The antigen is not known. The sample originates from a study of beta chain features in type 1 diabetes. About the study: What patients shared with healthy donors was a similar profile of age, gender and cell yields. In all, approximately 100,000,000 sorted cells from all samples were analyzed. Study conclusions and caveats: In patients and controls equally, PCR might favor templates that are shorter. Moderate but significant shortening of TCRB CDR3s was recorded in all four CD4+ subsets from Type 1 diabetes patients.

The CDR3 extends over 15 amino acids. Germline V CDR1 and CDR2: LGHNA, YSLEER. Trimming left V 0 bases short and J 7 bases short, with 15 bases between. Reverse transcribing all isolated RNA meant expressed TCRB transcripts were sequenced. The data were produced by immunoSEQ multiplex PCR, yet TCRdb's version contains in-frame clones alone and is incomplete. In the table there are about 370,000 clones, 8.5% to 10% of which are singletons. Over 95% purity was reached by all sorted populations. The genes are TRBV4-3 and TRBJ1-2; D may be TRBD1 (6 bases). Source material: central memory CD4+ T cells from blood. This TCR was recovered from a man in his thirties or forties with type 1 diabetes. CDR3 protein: CASSQEGSGEGGYTF. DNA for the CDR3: TGCGCCAGCAGCCAAGAAGGCTCAGGGGAGGGTGGCTACACCTTC.